This T cell receptor (beta chain) was observed in a study of vaccination and CD4 T cells after COVID-19 (dated by TCRdb to between 2020 and 2023). About the full investigation: Every convalescent patient had a positive nasal swab PCR test for SARS-CoV-2, with mild disease in about 9 patients and severe disease in one. Post-COVID blood samples were collected from convalescent patients a median of about 92 days after diagnosis, with a range of about 35 to 170 days. In the convalescent cohort there were six males and four females, among whom were two Hispanic individuals, seven Caucasians, two Asians and one multiracial person. In 10 COVID-19 convalescent patients and several infection-naive healthy vaccine recipients, the spike-specific CD4+ TCR repertoire before mRNA vaccination was compared with the repertoire after mRNA vaccination. Participants received two doses of either the Pfizer-BioNTech BNT162b2 vaccine (n=8) or the Moderna mRNA-1273 vaccine (n=2). In control cultures, a CEFX viral epitope pool was used as positive control, an HIV-1 Nef peptide pool was used as negative control, or no peptide was added. Overlapping spike peptide pools from SARS-CoV-2 and from the common cold coronaviruses HCoV-NL63, HCoV-OC43 and HCoV-229E were used as culture stimuli. The time from the second vaccine dose to post-vaccine blood sampling had a median of roughly 79 days and ranged from about 12 to 241 days.

To note about this clonotype: Its antigen is currently not known. No base qualities exist here, and no much larger clone lies one base off it.

Sample treatment or condition, as interpreted from the label and publication: approximately 9-day PBMC culture with coronavirus spike peptide pools or control peptides (ViraFEST assay). The ViraFEST assay was used in the study, in which antigen-specific T cells were expanded with peptide pools and expanded clonotypes were subsequently identified by TCR sequencing. The convalescent patients' positive SARS-CoV-2 PCR tests were from March to December 2020, which was before the Alpha, Beta and Delta variants emerged in the United States. Each well held approximately 2 million PBMCs cultured in IMDM containing approximately 5% human AB serum and 9 to 10 IU/ml IL-2, with around 9.7 ug/ml peptide pools added. On days 3 and 7, half of the culture medium was replaced with fresh IL-2-containing medium. CD4+ T cells were isolated after roughly nine days of culture through negative selection using the EasySep CD4+ T cell isolation kit. Ficoll-Paque Plus gradient centrifugation was used to isolate PBMCs from whole blood, and the isolated PBMCs were then either used fresh or cryopreserved at -140C. Each culture condition was generally run in triplicate wells.

The paper as a whole reports these results and caveats: In convalescent patients, a median approximately 86% of post-vaccine SARS-CoV-2-reactive clones were detected only after vaccination, and vaccine-specific priming was suggested by this finding. Of the vaccine-specific clones found in convalescent patients, nearly all (304 of 307) were mono-reactive for SARS-CoV-2 spike instead of being cross-reactive with common cold coronaviruses. Only a relatively small number of convalescent patients were included in the study, and early timepoints following natural infection were not analyzed. Although the median number of SARS-CoV-2-reactive clonotypes went up from some 23 after infection to 38 after vaccination, the increase was not significant.

Library preparation used PCR. DNA from cultured CD4+ T cells underwent TCR sequencing with the Oncomine TCR Beta short-read assay at the Johns Hopkins FTIC core. The QIAamp micro DNA kit was used to extract genomic DNA from the cultured CD4+ T cells. Oncomine TCR Beta libraries from cultured CD4+ T cells were pooled with unique dual indexes and sequenced on an Illumina iSeq 100. On the authors' methods: Non-productive sequences were removed, and CDR3s that did not start with C, did not end with F or W, or were shorter than 7 amino acids were discarded. The MANAFEST web application identified antigen-specific clonotypes by comparing peptide-stimulated wells against reference wells and other culture wells. An FDR below 0.05, an odds ratio above 5, and a productive frequency above 0.1% in at least two of three replicate wells were required for clones to be considered positive. Cross-reactive clonotypes were defined as significantly expanded in both SARS-CoV-2 spike wells and at least one common cold coronavirus spike condition. Using R version 3.6.1, CDR3 homology was evaluated through Levenshtein distances (stringdist) along with unrooted phylogenetic trees (ape). The public reads were run again by TCRdb, first through fastp at Q25 and then through MiXCR, and only productive beta chains were kept. Identical CDR3 proteins give one entry, which carries the most common genes and DNA. TCRdb, rather than the study authors, made the V and J calls. The sample table shows approximately 12,000 distinct CDR3 sequences, and approximately 50% are seen once. The ten most abundant clones make up about 31% of the sample.

V and J are trimmed by 6 bases and 2 bases, and the gene matches miss 9 bases of the junction. The CDR3 sequence holds 16 residues, the cysteine and phenylalanine included. Only the CDR3 portion is preserved as DNA: 48 bases, with reading frame beginning at the first base. The rearrangement joined TRBV12-3 or TRBV12-4 to TRBJ2-3; 9 of the junction bases match TRBD2. Sequences were obtained from CD4+ T cells from blood, cultured in vitro. The source is a human donor who had recovered from COVID-19. The sequenced DNA: TGTGCCAGCAGCCCACATCTAGCGGGGTACACAGATACGCAGTATTTT. The encoded protein is CASSPHLAGYTDTQYF.